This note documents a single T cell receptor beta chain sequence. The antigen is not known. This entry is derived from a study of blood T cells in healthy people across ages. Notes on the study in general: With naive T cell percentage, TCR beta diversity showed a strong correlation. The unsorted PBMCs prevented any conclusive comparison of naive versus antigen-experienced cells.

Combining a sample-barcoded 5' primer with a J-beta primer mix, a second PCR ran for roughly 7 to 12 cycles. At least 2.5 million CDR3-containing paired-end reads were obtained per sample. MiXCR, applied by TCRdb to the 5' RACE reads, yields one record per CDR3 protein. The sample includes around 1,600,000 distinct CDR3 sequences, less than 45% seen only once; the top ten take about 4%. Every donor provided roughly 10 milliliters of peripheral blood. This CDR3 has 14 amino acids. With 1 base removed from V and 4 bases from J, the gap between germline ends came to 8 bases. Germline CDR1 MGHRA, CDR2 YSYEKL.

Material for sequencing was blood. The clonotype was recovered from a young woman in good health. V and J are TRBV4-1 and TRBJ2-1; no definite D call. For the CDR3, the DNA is TGCGCCAGCAGCCAAGCTGCCGGGTACAATGAGCAGTTCTTC. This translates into CASSQAAGYNEQFF.